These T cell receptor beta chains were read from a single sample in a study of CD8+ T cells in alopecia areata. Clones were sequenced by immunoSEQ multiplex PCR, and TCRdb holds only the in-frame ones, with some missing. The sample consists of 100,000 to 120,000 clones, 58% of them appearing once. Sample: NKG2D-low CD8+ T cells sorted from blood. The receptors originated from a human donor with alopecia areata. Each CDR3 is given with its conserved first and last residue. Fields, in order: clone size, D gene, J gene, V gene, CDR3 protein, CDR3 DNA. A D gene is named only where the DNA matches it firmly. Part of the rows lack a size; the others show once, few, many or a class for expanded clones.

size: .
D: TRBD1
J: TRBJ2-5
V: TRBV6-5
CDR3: CASSYSGQGGETQYF
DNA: TGTGCCAGCAGTTACTCGGGACAGGGGGGAGAGACCCAGTACTTC

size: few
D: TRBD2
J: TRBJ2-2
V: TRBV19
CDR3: CASSIEHTSDTGELFF
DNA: TGTGCCAGTAGTATAGAACACACTAGCGACACCGGGGAGCTGTTTTTT

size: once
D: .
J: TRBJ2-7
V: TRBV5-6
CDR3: CASSWGTPGYEYF
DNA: TGTGCCAGCAGCTGGGGGACTCCTGGTTATGAGTACTTC

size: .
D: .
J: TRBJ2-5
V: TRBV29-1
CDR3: CSVGGGGTQYF
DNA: TGCAGCGTTGGGGGGGGCGGGACCCAGTACTTC

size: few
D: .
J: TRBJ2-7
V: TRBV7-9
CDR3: CASSSDGPYEQYF
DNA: TGTGCCAGCAGTTCGGACGGCCCCTACGAGCAGTACTTC

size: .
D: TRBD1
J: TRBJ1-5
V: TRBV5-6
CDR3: CASSSTGESNQPQHF
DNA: TGTGCCAGCAGCTCGACAGGGGAGAGCAATCAGCCCCAGCATTTT

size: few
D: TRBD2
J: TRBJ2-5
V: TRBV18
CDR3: CASSPPPGGPQETQYF
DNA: TGTGCCAGCTCACCACCCCCGGGAGGGCCTCAAGAGACCCAGTACTTC

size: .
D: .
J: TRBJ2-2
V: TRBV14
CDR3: CASRQNTGELFF
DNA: TGTGCCAGCAGGCAGAACACCGGGGAGCTGTTTTTT

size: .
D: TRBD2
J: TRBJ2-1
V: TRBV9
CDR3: CASSVGSGSNEQFF
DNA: TGTGCCAGCAGCGTGGGTAGCGGGAGCAATGAGCAGTTCTTC

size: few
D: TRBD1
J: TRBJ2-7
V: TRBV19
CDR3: CASRQTGGSSYEQYF
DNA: TGTGCCAGTAGACAGACAGGGGGAAGCTCCTACGAGCAGTACTTC

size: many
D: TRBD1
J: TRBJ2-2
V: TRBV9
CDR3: CASSVRGQTGELFF
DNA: TGTGCCAGCAGCGTCAGGGGGCAAACCGGGGAGCTGTTTTTT

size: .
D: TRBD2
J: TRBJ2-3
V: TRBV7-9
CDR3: CASSSTSGSLTDTQYF
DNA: TGTGCCAGCAGCTCGACGAGCGGGAGTTTGACAGATACGCAGTATTTT

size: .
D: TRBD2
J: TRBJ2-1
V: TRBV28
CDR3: CASSGPGLAGVNEQFF
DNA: TGTGCCAGCAGTGGACCGGGACTAGCGGGAGTCAATGAGCAGTTCTTC

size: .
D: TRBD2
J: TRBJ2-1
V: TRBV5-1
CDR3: CASSLVAGATYNEQFF
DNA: TGCGCCAGCAGCTTGGTGGCGGGAGCGACCTACAATGAGCAGTTCTTC

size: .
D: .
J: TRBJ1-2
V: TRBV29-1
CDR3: CSVEAGLSGYTF
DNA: TGCAGCGTTGAGGCAGGGCTGAGTGGCTACACCTTC

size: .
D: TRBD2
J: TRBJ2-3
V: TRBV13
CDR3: CASSGDGGRALNTQYF
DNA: TGTGCCAGCAGCGGTGATGGCGGGAGGGCGTTAAATACGCAGTATTTT

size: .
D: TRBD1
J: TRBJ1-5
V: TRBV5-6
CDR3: CASSLGDSQPQHF
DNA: TGTGCCAGCAGCTTAGGGGACAGTCAGCCCCAGCATTTT

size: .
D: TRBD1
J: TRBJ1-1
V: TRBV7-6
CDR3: CASSLEAGGKNTEAFF
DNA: TGTGCCAGCAGCTTAGAGGCAGGGGGGAAGAACACTGAAGCTTTCTTT

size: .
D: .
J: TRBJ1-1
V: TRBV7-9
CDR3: CASSLPGRTEAFF
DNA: TGTGCCAGCAGCTTACCGGGTAGGACTGAAGCTTTCTTT

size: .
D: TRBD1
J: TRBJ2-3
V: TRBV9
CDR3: CASSDGQGSDTQYF
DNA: TGTGCCAGCAGCGACGGACAGGGTTCAGATACGCAGTATTTT

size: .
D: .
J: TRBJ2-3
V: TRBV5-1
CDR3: CASSLGPSGPLGDTQYF
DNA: TGCGCCAGCAGCTTGGGCCCGTCGGGACCCCTGGGGGATACGCAGTATTTT

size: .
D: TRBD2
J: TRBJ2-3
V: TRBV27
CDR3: CASIQRESDTQYF
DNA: TGTGCCAGCATTCAGCGGGAGTCAGATACGCAGTATTTT

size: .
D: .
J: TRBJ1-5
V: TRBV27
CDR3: CASRPTSGGLQPQHF
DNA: TGTGCCAGCAGGCCAACGTCGGGGGGCCTTCAGCCCCAGCATTTT

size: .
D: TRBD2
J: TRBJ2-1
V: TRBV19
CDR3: CASSTPFRGRIDEQFF
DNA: TGTGCCAGTAGTACCCCTTTTCGCGGGAGGATTGATGAGCAGTTCTTC

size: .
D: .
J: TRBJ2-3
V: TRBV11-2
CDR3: CASSSPHSYRSTDTQYF
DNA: TGTGCCAGCAGCTCGCCACATTCCTATCGGTCCACAGATACGCAGTATTTT

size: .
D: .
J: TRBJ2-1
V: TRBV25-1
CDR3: CASSERGYYNEQFF
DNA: TGTGCCAGCAGTGAACGAGGCTATTACAATGAGCAGTTCTTC

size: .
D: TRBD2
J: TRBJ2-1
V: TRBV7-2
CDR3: CASREIAGVYNEQFF
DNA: TGTGCCAGCAGGGAGATAGCGGGGGTTTACAATGAGCAGTTCTTC

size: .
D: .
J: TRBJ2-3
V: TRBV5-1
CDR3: CASSAHSPDTQYF
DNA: TGCGCCAGCAGCGCGCATTCTCCGGATACGCAGTATTTT

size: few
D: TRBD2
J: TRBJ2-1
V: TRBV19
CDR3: CASSTRKLLAGEGNEQFF
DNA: TGTGCCAGTAGTACGCGGAAACTATTGGCGGGAGAAGGGAATGAGCAGTTCTTC

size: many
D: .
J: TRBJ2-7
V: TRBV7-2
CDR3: CASSPAEGRQYF
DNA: TGTGCCAGCAGCCCCGCGGAGGGACGACAGTACTTC

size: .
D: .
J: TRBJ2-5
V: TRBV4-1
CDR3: CASSQVGSPQETQYF
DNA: TGCGCCAGCAGCCAAGTGGGCTCACCCCAAGAGACCCAGTACTTC

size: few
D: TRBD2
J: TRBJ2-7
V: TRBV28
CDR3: CASSSSGTSGRNDYEQYF
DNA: TGTGCCAGCAGTTCCTCCGGGACTAGCGGGAGGAATGACTACGAGCAGTACTTC

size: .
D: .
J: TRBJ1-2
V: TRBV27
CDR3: CASSLFPGYSIGYTF
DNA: TGTGCCAGCAGTTTATTCCCGGGATACTCTATTGGCTACACCTTC

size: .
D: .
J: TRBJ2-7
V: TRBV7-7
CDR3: CASSPGLYYEQYF
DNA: TGTGCTAGCAGCCCGGGCCTTTACTACGAGCAGTACTTC

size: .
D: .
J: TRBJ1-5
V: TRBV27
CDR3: CASRPVGAYSNQPQHF
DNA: TGTGCCAGCCGTCCCGTAGGAGCCTATAGCAATCAGCCCCAGCATTTT

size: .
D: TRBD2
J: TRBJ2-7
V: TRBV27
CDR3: CASGLRGGSYEQYF
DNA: TGTGCCAGCGGGCTGAGGGGCGGGAGTTACGAGCAGTACTTC

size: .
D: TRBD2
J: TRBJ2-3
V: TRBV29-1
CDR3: CSVRTSGRDITDTQYF
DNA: TGCAGCGTGAGGACTAGCGGGAGGGACATCACAGATACGCAGTATTTT

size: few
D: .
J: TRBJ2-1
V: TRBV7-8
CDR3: CASSLAPGIEQFF
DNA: TGTGCCAGCAGCTTAGCGCCAGGTATTGAGCAGTTCTTC

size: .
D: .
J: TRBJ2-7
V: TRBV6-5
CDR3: CASRDKGPYEQYF
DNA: TGTGCCAGCAGGGACAAGGGACCCTACGAGCAGTACTTC

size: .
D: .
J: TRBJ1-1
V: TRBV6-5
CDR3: CASREGTTEAFF
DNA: TGTGCCAGCAGAGAGGGTACGACTGAAGCTTTCTTT

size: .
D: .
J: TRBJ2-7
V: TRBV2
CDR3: CASSEVARDEQYF
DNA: TGTGCCAGCAGTGAAGTGGCGAGGGACGAGCAGTACTTC

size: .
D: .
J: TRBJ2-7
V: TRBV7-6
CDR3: CASSLRANSYEQYF
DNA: TGTGCCAGCAGCTTACGCGCTAACTCCTACGAGCAGTACTTC

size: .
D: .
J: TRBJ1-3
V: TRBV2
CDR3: CASSGAGGAGNTIYF
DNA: TGTGCCAGCAGTGGAGCCGGCGGAGCTGGAAACACCATATATTTT

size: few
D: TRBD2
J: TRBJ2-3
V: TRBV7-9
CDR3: CATIRTSGTDTQYF
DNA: TGTGCCACCATACGGACTAGCGGCACAGATACGCAGTATTTT

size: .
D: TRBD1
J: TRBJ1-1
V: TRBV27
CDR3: CASSQTGGAEAFF
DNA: TGTGCCAGCAGTCAAACAGGGGGGGCTGAAGCTTTCTTT

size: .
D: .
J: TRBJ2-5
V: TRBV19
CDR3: CASSMDETQYF
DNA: TGTGCCAGTAGTATGGACGAGACCCAGTACTTC

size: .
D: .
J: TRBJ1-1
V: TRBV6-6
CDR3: CASSYSPGVNTEAFF
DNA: TGTGCCAGCAGTTACTCGCCGGGAGTGAACACTGAAGCTTTCTTT

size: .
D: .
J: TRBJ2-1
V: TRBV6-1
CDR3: CASSDQQYNEQFF
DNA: TGTGCCAGCAGTGATCAACAGTACAATGAGCAGTTCTTC

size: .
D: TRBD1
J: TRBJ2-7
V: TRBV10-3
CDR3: CATTGDRAYEQYF
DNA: TGTGCCACTACGGGGGACAGGGCCTACGAGCAGTACTTC

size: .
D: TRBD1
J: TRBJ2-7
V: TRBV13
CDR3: CASSPLGQGGLYEQYF
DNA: TGTGCCAGCAGCCCCCTCGGACAGGGTGGACTCTACGAGCAGTACTTC

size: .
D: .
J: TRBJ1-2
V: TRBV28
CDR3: CASSRQGLAYGYTF
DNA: TGTGCCAGCAGCCGGCAGGGCCTTGCCTATGGCTACACCTTC

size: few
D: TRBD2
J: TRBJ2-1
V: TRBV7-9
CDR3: CASSHVAGELKFNEQFF
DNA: TGTGCCAGCAGCCACGTGGCGGGAGAACTTAAATTCAATGAGCAGTTCTTC

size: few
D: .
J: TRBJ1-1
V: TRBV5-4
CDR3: CASSRETVPMNTEAFF
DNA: TGTGCCAGCAGCAGAGAGACGGTACCCATGAACACTGAAGCTTTCTTT

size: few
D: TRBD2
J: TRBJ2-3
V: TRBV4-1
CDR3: CASSQSGNLDTQYF
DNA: TGCGCCAGCAGCCAGAGCGGGAATCTGGATACGCAGTATTTT

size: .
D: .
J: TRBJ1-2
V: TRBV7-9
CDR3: CASSLDPGGYTF
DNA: TGTGCCAGCAGCTTAGATCCAGGGGGCTACACCTTC

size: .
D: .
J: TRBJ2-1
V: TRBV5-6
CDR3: CASSLGGRQNEQFF
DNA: TGTGCCAGCAGCTTAGGTGGGCGGCAGAATGAGCAGTTCTTC

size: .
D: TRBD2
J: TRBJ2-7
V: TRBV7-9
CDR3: CASTESGISYEQYF
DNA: TGTGCCAGCACCGAGAGCGGGATTTCCTACGAGCAGTACTTC

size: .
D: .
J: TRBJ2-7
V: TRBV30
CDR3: CAWSVGASVYEQYF
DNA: TGTGCCTGGAGTGTCGGGGCGTCAGTATACGAGCAGTACTTC

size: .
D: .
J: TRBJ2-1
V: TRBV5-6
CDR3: CASSGNNEQFF
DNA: TGTGCCAGCAGCGGCAACAATGAGCAGTTCTTC